These T cell receptor beta chains were read from a single sample in a study of T cell repertoires in cytomegalovirus infection. TCRdb reprocessed the reads via MiXCR and lists one record per CDR3 protein. The sample holds some 800,000 distinct CDR3 sequences; under 35% are singletons and the top ten take around 13%. Their antigen targets remain unknown. Here the sequenced sample was cultured CD8+ T cells from PBMCs, taken from culture after CMV antigen stimulation. The receptors derive from a human donor in good health (CMV status not recorded). Some clones in this sample may be carry-over from other donors' samples. CDR3s include the opening cysteine and the closing phenylalanine or tryptophan. A D gene is named only where the DNA matches it firmly. The listing skips clone size in some rows; elsewhere it reads once, few, many or a size class.

TGTGCCAGCAGTTACTGGGGCGATCAGCCCCAGCATTTT CASSYWGDQPQHF - TRBV6-2/TRBV6-3 - TRBJ1-5
TGCGCCAGCAGTGAGTCTAGATCCTACAATGAGCAGTTCTTC CASSESRSYNEQFF - TRBV10-1 - TRBJ2-1
TGTGCCAGCAGCTTAGAGGCAGGGGCAGAAAACTATGGCTACACCTTC CASSLEAGAENYGYTF - TRBV7-2 - TRBJ1-2
TGTGCCAGCAGTTCCCTTGGACGGACAGGGTCACCCTACAATGAGCAGTTCTTC CASSSLGRTGSPYNEQFF TRBD1 TRBV6-5 - TRBJ2-1
TGCGCCAGCAGCCAGTGGGACAGGGTAATGAACACTGAAGCTTTCTTT CASSQWDRVMNTEAFF TRBD1 TRBV4-1 - TRBJ1-1
TGCGCCAGCAGCCAGCCCCAGAGAGGCGGCTACAATGAGCAGTTCTTC CASSQPQRGGYNEQFF - TRBV4-1 - TRBJ2-1
TGTGCCAGCAGCTTGTACGACTCCTACAATGAGCAGTTCTTC CASSLYDSYNEQFF - TRBV5-6 - TRBJ2-1
TGTGCCAGCGAGAGGACCTATGGCTACACCTTC CASERTYGYTF - TRBV9 - TRBJ1-2
TGTGCCACGTATTACGGGTCTGAAGCTTTCTTT CATYYGSEAFF - TRBV7-9 few TRBJ1-1
TGTGCCAGCAGGCCGGCCTCAACCTACGAGCAGTACTTC CASRPASTYEQYF - TRBV6-1 - TRBJ2-7
TGTGCCAGCTGTCTATTGACTAGCGGAGCGGTGGGGCAGTTCTTC CASCLLTSGAVGQFF TRBD2 TRBV28 - TRBJ2-1
TGTGCCACCAGTGATTTTCCCCCCATCGCTCAGCCCCAGCATTTT CATSDFPPIAQPQHF - TRBV24-1 - TRBJ1-5
TGTGCCAGCTTAGATCGGGGGGGAGAGACCCAGTACTTC CASLDRGGETQYF TRBD2 TRBV5-4 - TRBJ2-5
TGTGCTAGCAGTCCGAGCAAGCGGAACAATGAGCAGTTCTTC CASSPSKRNNEQFF - TRBV7-6 few TRBJ2-1
TGCAGCGTTGAAGATAACAGTGCCTATGGCTACACCTTC CSVEDNSAYGYTF - TRBV29-1 few TRBJ1-2
TGTGCCAGTAGTATCGGCAGCGGGGGGAACACCGGGGAGCTGTTTTTT CASSIGSGGNTGELFF TRBD2 TRBV19 - TRBJ2-2
TGTGCCAGCAGCCCCGTCGGGACAGGTAGCAATCAGCCCCAGCATTTT CASSPVGTGSNQPQHF TRBD1 TRBV7-8 few TRBJ1-5
TGTGCCAGCAGCTTAGCAGACGGGACCGGGGAGCTGTTTTTT CASSLADGTGELFF - TRBV7-6 - TRBJ2-2
TGCGCCAGCAGCCAAGATCCAGCGGGTATCACAGATACGCAGTATTTT CASSQDPAGITDTQYF - TRBV4-3 - TRBJ2-3
TGTGCCAGTATTTATAGGCCAATACTAGGAGGCCAGGGTCAATACCTCCGACGACCCACTGAAGCTTTCTTT CASIYRPILGGQGQYLRRPTEAFF - TRBV19 many TRBJ1-1
TGTGCCACCAGCACGGTACCGGTAGCAAGCAATCAGCCCCAGCATTTT CATSTVPVASNQPQHF - TRBV15 few TRBJ1-5
TGTGCCAGCAGTTTATCAGGGACAGGGGATCAGCCCCAGCATTTT CASSLSGTGDQPQHF TRBD1 TRBV27 few TRBJ1-5
TGCGCCAGCAGGTCACAGGGGGATAATTCACCCCTCCACTTT CASRSQGDNSPLHF TRBD1 TRBV4-1 - TRBJ1-6